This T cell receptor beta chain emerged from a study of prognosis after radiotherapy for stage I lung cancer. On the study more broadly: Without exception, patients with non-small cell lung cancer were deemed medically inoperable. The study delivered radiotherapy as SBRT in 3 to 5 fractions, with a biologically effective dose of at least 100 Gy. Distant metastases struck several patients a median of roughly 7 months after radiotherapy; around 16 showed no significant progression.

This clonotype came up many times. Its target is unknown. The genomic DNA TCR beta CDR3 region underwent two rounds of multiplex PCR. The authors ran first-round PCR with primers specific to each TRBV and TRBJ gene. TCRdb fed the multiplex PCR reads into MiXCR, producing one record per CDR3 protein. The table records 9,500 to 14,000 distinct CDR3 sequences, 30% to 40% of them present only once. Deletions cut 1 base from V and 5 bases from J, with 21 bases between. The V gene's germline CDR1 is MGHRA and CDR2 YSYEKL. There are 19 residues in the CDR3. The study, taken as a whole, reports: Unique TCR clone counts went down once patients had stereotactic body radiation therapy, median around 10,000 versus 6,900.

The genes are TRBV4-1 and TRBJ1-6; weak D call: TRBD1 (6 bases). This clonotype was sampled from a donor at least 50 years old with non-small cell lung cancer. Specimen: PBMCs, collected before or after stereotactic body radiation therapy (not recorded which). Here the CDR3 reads CASSQGGLVGGFDNSPLHF. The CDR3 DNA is TGCGCCAGCAGCCAAGGGGGTTTGGTTGGGGGCTTCGATAATTCACCCCTCCACTTT.